This T cell receptor (beta chain) was obtained from a study of identical twins. The study's findings and limits: Modelling approaches yielded underestimates of out-of-frame TCR alpha sharing between monozygotic twins. A cross-sectional statistical analysis, not follow-up of the same donors, supported the conclusions.

This clonotype has only a few counts. Antigen unknown. It was template switching that added a universal primer site, and there were unique molecular identifiers on the cDNA. Using its own MiXCR run on the 5' RACE reads, TCRdb lists one record per CDR3 protein. The table includes 1.5 million to 2 million distinct CDR3 sequences, 25% to 35% detected once. V shed 3 bases and J shed 3 bases, with 14 bases lying between them. The CDR3 sequence is 16 residues long. Germline CDR1 is MNHEY and CDR2 is SMNVEV (reference sequence). The source of this sequence is a newborn girl in good health. Sequencing was performed on cord blood. This chain connects TRBV27 to TRBJ1-4; D is ambiguous. This CDR3 is CASSFPAPGANEKLFF. The CDR3 nucleotides read TGTGCCAGCAGTTTTCCCGCCCCCGGGGCTAATGAAAAACTGTTTTTT.